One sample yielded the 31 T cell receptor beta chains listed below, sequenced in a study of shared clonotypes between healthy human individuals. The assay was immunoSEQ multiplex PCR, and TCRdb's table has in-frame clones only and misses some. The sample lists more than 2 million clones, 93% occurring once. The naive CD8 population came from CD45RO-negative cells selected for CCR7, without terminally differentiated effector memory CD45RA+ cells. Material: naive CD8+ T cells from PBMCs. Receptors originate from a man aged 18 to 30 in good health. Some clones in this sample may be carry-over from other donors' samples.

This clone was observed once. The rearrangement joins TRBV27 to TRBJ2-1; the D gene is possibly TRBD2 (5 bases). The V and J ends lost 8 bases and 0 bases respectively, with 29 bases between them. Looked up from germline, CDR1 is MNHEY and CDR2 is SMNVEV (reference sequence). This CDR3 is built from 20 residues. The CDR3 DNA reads TGTGCCAGCGGGGAGATAGGACTTGATTGGAAGCTGAGCTCCTACAATGAGCAGTTCTTC. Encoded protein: CASGEIGLDWKLSSYNEQFF.

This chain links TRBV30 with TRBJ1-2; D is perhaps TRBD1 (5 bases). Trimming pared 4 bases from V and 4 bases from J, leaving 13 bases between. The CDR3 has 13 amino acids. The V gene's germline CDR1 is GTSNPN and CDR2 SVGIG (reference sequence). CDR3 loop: CAWMNWGSYGYTF. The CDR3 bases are TGTGCCTGGATGAATTGGGGGTCCTATGGCTACACCTTC.

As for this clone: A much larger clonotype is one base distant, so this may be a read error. The CDR3 region is CASSLGTYEQYF. CDR3 nucleotide sequence: TGTGCCAGCAGCTTAGGGACCTACGAGCAGTACTTC. V is TRBV7-6 and J is TRBJ2-7; D remains unclear. The CDR3 covers 12 residues. Germline loops: CDR1 SGHVS, CDR2 FNYEAQ. V dropped 1 base and J dropped 2 bases, with 3 bases sitting between them.

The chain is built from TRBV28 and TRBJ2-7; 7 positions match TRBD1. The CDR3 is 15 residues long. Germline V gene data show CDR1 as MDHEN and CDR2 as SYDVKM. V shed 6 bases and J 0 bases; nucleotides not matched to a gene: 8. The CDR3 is CASRRGTDLSYEQYF. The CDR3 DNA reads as TGTGCCAGCAGAAGAGGGACAGATCTCTCCTACGAGCAGTACTTC. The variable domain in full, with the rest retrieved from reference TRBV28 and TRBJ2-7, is DVKVTQSSRYLVKRTGEKVFLECVQDMDHENMFWYRQDPGLGLRLIYFSYDVKMKEKGDIPEGYSVSREKKERFSLILESASTNQTSMYLCASRRGTDLSYEQYFGPGTRLTVT.

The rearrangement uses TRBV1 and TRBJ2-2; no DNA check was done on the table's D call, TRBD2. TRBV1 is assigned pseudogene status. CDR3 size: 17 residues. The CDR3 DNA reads TGCACCAGCAGCCGAGGAGGTGGCGGGAGGGCCGCCGGGGAGCTGTTTTTT. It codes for CTSSRGGGGRAAGELFF.

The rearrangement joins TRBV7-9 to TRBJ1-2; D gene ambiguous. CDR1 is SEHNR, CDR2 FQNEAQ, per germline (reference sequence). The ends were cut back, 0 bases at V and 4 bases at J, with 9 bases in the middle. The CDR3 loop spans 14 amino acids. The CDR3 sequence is CASSLALWGYGYTF. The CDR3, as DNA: TGTGCCAGCAGCTTAGCTTTGTGGGGCTATGGCTACACCTTC.

DNA of the CDR3: TGTGCCAGCAGCTGGGGACAGGGCGGGACTAATGAAAAACTGTTTTTT. This gives the protein CASSWGQGGTNEKLFF. This chain uses TRBV28 with TRBJ1-4, with 9 bases identical to TRBD1. The V segment lost 6 bases and the J segment 2 bases; nucleotides outside the gene matches: 7. CDR1 and CDR2 from the germline V gene are MDHEN and SYDVKM. The CDR3 loop spans 16 amino acids.

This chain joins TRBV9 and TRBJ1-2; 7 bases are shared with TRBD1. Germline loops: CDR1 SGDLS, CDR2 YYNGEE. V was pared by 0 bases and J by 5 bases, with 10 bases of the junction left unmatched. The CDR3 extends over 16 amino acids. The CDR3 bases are TGTGCCAGCAGCGTAGGAGGACAGGCGGGGGGTTATGGCTACACCTTC. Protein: CASSVGGQAGGYGYTF. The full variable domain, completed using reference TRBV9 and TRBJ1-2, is DSGVTQTPKHLITATGQRVTLRCSPRSGDLSVYWYQQSLDQGLQFLIQYYNGEERAKGNILERFSAQQFPDLHSELNLSSLELGDSALYFCASSVGGQAGGYGYTFGSGTRLTVV.

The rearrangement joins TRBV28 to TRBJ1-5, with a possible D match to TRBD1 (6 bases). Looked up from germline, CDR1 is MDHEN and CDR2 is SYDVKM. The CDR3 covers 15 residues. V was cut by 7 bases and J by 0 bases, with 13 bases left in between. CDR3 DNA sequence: TGTGCCAGCATGTCAGGGGAATATAGCAATCAGCCCCAGCATTTT. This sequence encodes CASMSGEYSNQPQHF. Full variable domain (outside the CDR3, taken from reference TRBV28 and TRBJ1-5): DVKVTQSSRYLVKRTGEKVFLECVQDMDHENMFWYRQDPGLGLRLIYFSYDVKMKEKGDIPEGYSVSREKKERFSLILESASTNQTSMYLCASMSGEYSNQPQHFGDGTRLSIL.

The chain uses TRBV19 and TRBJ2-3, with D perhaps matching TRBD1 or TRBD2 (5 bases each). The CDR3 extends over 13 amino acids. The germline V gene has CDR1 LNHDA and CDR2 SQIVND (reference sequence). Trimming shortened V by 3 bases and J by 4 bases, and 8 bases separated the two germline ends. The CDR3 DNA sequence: TGTGCCAGTAGTATGGGGACGCCAGATACGCAGTATTTT. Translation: CASSMGTPDTQYF. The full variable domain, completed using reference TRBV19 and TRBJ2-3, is DGGITQSPKYLFRKEGQNVTLSCEQNLNHDAMYWYRQDPGQGLRLIYYSQIVNDFQKGDIAEGYSVSREKKESFPLTVTSAQKNPTAFYLCASSMGTPDTQYFGPGTRLTVL.

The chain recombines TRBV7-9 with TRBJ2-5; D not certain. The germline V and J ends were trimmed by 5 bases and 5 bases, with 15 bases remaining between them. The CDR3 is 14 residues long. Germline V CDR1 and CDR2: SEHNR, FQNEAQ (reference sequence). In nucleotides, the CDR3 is TGTGCCAGCAGCCCACCGGGCTTCGGGGAGACCCAGTACTTC. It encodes CASSPPGFGETQYF.

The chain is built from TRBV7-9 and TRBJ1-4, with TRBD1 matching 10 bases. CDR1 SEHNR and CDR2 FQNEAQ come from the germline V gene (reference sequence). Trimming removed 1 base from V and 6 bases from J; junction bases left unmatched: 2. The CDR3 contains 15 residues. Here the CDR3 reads CASSLGGTGDEKLFF. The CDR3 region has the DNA TGTGCCAGCAGCTTAGGGGGGACAGGGGATGAAAAACTGTTTTTT.

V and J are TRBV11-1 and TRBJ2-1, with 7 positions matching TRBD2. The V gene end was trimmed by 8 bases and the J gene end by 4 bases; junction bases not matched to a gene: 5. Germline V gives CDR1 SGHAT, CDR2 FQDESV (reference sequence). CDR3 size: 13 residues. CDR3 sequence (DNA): TGTGCCAGCGTCCAGCGGGGTTACAATGAGCAGTTCTTC. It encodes CASVQRGYNEQFF.

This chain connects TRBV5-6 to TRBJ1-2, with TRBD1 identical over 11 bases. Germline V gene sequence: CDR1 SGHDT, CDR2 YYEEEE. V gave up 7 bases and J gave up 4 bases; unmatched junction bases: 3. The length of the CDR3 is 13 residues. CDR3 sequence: CASFGQGAYGYTF. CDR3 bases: TGTGCCAGCTTCGGACAGGGGGCCTATGGCTACACCTTC.

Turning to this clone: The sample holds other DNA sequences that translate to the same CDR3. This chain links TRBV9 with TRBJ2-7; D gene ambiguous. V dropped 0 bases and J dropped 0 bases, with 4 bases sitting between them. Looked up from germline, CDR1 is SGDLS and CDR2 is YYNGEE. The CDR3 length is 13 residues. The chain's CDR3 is CASSVVPSYEQYF. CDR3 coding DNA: TGTGCCAGCAGCGTAGTTCCCTCCTACGAGCAGTACTTC.

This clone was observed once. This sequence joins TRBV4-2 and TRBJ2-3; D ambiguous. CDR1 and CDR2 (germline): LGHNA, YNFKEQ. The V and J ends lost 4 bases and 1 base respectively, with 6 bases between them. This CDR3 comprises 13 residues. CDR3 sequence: CASSPVGTDTQYF. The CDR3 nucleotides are TGTGCCAGCAGCCCGGTCGGCACAGATACGCAGTATTTT.

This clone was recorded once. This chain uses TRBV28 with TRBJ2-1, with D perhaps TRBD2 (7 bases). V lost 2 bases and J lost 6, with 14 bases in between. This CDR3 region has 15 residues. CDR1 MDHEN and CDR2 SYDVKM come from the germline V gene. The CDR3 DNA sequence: TGTGCCAGCAGTTTAGTCGTGGGAGGGGGCAATGAGCAGTTCTTC. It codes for CASSLVVGGGNEQFF.

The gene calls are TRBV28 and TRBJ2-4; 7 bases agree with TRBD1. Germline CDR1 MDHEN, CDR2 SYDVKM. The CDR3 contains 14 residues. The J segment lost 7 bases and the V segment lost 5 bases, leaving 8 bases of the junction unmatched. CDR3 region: CASSPLRQGNIQYF. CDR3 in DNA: TGTGCCAGCAGTCCTTTGCGACAGGGCAACATTCAGTACTTC.

CDR3 coding DNA: TGCGCCAGCAGCCAGTCCGGGCCGGGGACTAGCTTTCTTCCCGAGCAGTACTTC. Its translation is CASSQSGPGTSFLPEQYF. V and J are TRBV4-3 and TRBJ2-7; TRBD2 matches 9 bases. Germline V CDR1 and CDR2: LGHNA, YSLEER. The CDR3 has 18 residues. The junction had 18 bases not matched to a gene; V was cut back by 3 bases and J by 6 bases.

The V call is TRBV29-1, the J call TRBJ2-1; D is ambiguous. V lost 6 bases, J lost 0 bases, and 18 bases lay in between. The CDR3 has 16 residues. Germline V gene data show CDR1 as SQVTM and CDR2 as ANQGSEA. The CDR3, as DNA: TGCAGCGTCCCTCTCCGACTTCTCAGCTCCTACAATGAGCAGTTCTTC. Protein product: CSVPLRLLSSYNEQFF.

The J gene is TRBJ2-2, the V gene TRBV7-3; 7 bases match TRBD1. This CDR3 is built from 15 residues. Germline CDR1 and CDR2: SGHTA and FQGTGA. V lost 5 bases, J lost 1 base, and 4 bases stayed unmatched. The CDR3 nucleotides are TGTGCCAGCAGCCCACGGACAGGGAACACCGGGGAGCTGTTTTTT. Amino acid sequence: CASSPRTGNTGELFF.

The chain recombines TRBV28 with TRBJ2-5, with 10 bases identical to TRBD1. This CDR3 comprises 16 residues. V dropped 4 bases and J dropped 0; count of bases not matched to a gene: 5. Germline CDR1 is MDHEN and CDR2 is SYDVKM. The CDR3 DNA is TGTGCCAGCAGTTGGGACAGGGGACGTTACCAAGAGACCCAGTACTTC. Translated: CASSWDRGRYQETQYF. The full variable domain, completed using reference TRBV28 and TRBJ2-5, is DVKVTQSSRYLVKRTGEKVFLECVQDMDHENMFWYRQDPGLGLRLIYFSYDVKMKEKGDIPEGYSVSREKKERFSLILESASTNQTSMYLCASSWDRGRYQETQYFGPGTRLLVL.

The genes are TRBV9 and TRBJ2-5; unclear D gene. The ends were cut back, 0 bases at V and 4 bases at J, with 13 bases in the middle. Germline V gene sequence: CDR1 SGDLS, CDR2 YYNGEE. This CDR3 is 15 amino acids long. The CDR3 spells CASSVGVALGETQYF. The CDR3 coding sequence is TGTGCCAGCAGCGTAGGAGTCGCCTTGGGAGAGACCCAGTACTTC.

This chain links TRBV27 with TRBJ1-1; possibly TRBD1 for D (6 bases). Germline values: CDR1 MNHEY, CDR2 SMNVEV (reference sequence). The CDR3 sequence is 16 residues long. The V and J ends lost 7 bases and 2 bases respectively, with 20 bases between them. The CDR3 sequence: CASTPSAGHYNTEAFF. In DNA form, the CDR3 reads TGTGCCAGCACCCCCTCCGCGGGACATTATAACACTGAAGCTTTCTTT.

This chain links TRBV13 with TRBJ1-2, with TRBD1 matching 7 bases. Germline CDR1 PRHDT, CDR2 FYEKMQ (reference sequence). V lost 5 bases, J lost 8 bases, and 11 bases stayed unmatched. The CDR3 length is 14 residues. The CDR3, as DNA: TGTGCCAGCAGCCCCAGGGGGGGGGCGGGAGGCTACACCTTC. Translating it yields CASSPRGGAGGYTF.

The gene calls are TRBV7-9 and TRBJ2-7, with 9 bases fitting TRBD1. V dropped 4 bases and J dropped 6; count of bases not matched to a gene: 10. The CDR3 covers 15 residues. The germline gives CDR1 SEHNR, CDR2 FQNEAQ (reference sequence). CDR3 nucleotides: TGTGCCAGCAGCTCGGTGACAGGGGGACCCCCCGAGCAGTACTTC. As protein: CASSSVTGGPPEQYF.

CDR3 protein: CASSPPQGWTGELFF. CDR3 sequence (DNA): TGTGCCAGCTCACCACCTCAGGGGTGGACCGGGGAGCTGTTTTTT. The chain employs TRBV18 and TRBJ2-2; D might be TRBD1 (6 bases). In germline, CDR1 is KGHSH, CDR2 LQKENI. Trimming took 0 bases from V and 5 from J, leaving 10 bases between them. The CDR3 is made up of 15 amino acids.

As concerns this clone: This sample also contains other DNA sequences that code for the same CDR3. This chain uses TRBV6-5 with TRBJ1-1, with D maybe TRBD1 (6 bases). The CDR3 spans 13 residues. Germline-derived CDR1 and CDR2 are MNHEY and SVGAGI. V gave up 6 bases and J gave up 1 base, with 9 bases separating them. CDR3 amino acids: CASRTGPNTEAFF. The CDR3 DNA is TGTGCCAGCAGGACAGGCCCGAACACTGAAGCTTTCTTT.

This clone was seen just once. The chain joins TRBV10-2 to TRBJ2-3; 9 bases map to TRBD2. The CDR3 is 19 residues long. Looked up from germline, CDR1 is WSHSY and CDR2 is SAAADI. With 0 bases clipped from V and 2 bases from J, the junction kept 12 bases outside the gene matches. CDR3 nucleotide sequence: TGCGCCAGCAGTGAGTCTGGCGGGAGGGCCTACACCTCCACAGATACGCAGTATTTT. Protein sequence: CASSESGGRAYTSTDTQYF.

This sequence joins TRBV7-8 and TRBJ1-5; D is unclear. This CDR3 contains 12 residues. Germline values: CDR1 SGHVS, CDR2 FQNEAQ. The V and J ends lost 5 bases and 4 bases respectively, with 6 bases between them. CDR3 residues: CASSQINQPQHF. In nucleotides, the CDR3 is TGTGCCAGCAGCCAGATTAATCAGCCCCAGCATTTT.

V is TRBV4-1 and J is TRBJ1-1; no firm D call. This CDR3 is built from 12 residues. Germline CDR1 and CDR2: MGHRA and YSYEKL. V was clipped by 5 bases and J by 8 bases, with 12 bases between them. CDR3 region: CASSAGGPEAFF. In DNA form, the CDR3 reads TGCGCCAGCAGCGCAGGAGGGCCCGAAGCTTTCTTT.